These 29 T cell receptor beta chains came from one sample sequenced in a study of blood T cell repertoires in COVID-19. This table comes from immunoSEQ multiplex PCR, and its TCRdb copy is limited to in-frame clones, with some not included. The sample lists 95,000 to 150,000 clones, 85% occurring once. The sample was peripheral blood. These receptors were taken from an elderly man with active or convalescent COVID-19.

The chain joins TRBV5-1 to TRBJ1-1, with D tentatively TRBD1 (5 bases). V was pared by 0 bases and J by 4 bases, with 13 bases between. The CDR3 length is 15 residues. Germline CDR1 is SGHRS and CDR2 is YFSETQ. CDR3 DNA sequence: TGCGCCAGCAGCTTGGGGGGCACTGGGCCCACTGAAGCTTTCTTT. Translated: CASSLGGTGPTEAFF.

This clone was seen only once. This chain uses TRBV15 with TRBJ1-2; TRBD1 matches 9 bases. The CDR3 consists of 13 residues. CDR1 and CDR2 (germline): LNHNV, YYDKDF (reference sequence). The J segment lost 5 bases and the V segment lost 5 bases, leaving 3 bases of the junction unmatched. CDR3 sequence (DNA): TGTGCCACCAGCGGGACAGGGACATATGGCTACACCTTC. This sequence encodes CATSGTGTYGYTF.

This clone appeared once. V and J are TRBV7-2 and TRBJ1-5; weak D call: TRBD1 (5 bases). The CDR3 totals 15 residues. The V and J ends lost 5 bases and 4 bases respectively, with 15 bases between them. CDR1 is SGHTA, CDR2 FQGNSA, per germline. As DNA, the CDR3 is TGTGCCAGCAGCCCGGGGGGGAGGAGTAATCAGCCCCAGCATTTT. This codes for CASSPGGRSNQPQHF.

The chain has TRBV7-9 and TRBJ2-3, with no clear D. Trimming removed 0 bases at V and 0 bases at J, with 4 bases between. In germline, CDR1 is SEHNR, CDR2 FQNEAQ (reference sequence). The CDR3 is 14 amino acids. CDR3 bases: TGTGCCAGCAGCTTAGCCGGGAGCACAGATACGCAGTATTTT. Translation gives CASSLAGSTDTQYF.

The V gene is TRBV5-6, the J gene TRBJ2-7; D possibly corresponds to TRBD1 (6 bases). This CDR3 is 16 amino acids long. The V and J ends lost 2 bases and 4 bases respectively, with 19 bases between them. Germline V CDR1 and CDR2: SGHDT, YYEEEE. The CDR3 here is CASSLGYRDTSYEQYF. For the CDR3, the DNA is TGTGCCAGCAGCTTAGGTTATCGGGACACGAGTTACGAGCAGTACTTC.

The table lists this clone with a count of one. The V and J genes are TRBV6-2 or TRBV6-3 and TRBJ1-5; 9 nucleotides agree with TRBD1. The CDR3 contains 15 residues. Germline CDR1 is MNHEY and CDR2 is SVGEGT. V trimming: 4 bases; J trimming: 6 bases; junction bases outside the gene matches: 7. The CDR3 DNA reads TGTGCCAGCAGTTCGACAGGGGGTTCTAGTCAGCCCCAGCATTTT. Translating gives CASSSTGGSSQPQHF.

V is TRBV9 and J is TRBJ1-6; 10 bases are a match to TRBD1. The CDR3 is 15 amino acids. Germline V CDR1 and CDR2: SGDLS, YYNGEE. Trimming removed 4 bases from V and 6 bases from J; junction bases left unmatched: 4. CDR3 loop: CASSPRDRGNSPLHF. In DNA form, the CDR3 reads TGTGCCAGCAGCCCCCGGGACAGGGGTAATTCACCCCTCCACTTT.

This rearrangement joins TRBV19 to TRBJ1-2; 8 nucleotides align to TRBD1. The trim removed 1 base at V and 0 bases at J, leaving 4 bases unmatched. CDR3 size: 16 residues. In germline, CDR1 is LNHDA, CDR2 SQIVND (reference sequence). The CDR3 sequence: CASSIAGQGANYGYTF. The CDR3 DNA sequence: TGTGCCAGTAGTATAGCCGGACAGGGCGCTAACTATGGCTACACCTTC.

The chain carries TRBV2 and TRBJ2-5, with a tentative D call TRBD1 (6 bases). The germline V gene has CDR1 SNHLY and CDR2 FYNNEI. The ends were cut back, 7 bases at V and 4 bases at J, with 16 bases in the middle. The CDR3 has 14 amino acids. This CDR3 is CASIIGTTSETQYF. CDR3 bases: TGTGCCAGCATTATCGGGACAACTTCAGAGACCCAGTACTTC.

This sequence joins TRBV7-3 and TRBJ2-2; TRBD1 agrees at 7 bases. This CDR3 is built from 15 residues. Germline V CDR1 and CDR2: SGHTA, FQGTGA. Losses at the gene ends were 4 bases for V and 2 bases for J; bases not matched to a gene: 4. The CDR3 DNA reads TGTGCCAGCAGCTCGCGGACAGGCAACACCGGGGAGCTGTTTTTT. It encodes CASSSRTGNTGELFF.

The chain employs TRBV27 and TRBJ1-5, with a weak D call TRBD1 (6 bases). Looked up from germline, CDR1 is MNHEY and CDR2 is SMNVEV (reference sequence). This CDR3 spans 14 amino acids. Trimming took off 7 bases at V and 5 bases at J, with 15 bases between the two ends. The CDR3 spells CASTPWAGDQPQHF. In DNA form, the CDR3 reads TGTGCCAGCACACCTTGGGCAGGGGATCAGCCCCAGCATTTT.

This chain uses TRBV7-2 with TRBJ1-2; tentatively, D is TRBD1 (6 bases). The CDR3 is 15 residues long. The germline CDR1 and CDR2 sequences are SGHTA and FQGNSA. V lost 5 bases to trimming and J lost 8 bases, with 21 bases between them. CDR3 DNA sequence: TGTGCCAGCAGCCCCGTCGGACAGCCCTTTCAGGGCTACACCTTC. This gives the protein CASSPVGQPFQGYTF.

The genes are TRBV2 and TRBJ1-2; D not resolved. This CDR3 region has 11 residues. With 1 base removed from V and 8 bases from J, the gap between germline ends came to 5 bases. Germline lookup yields CDR1 SNHLY and CDR2 FYNNEI. In DNA form, the CDR3 reads TGTGCCAGCAGTGAAGTCGGGGGCTACACCTTC. It encodes CASSEVGGYTF.

The V gene is TRBV4-1, the J gene TRBJ2-2; D remains unclear. The germline CDR1 and CDR2 sequences are MGHRA and YSYEKL. Trimming cost V 3 bases and J 0 bases, with 2 bases left between them. The CDR3 spans 13 residues. The CDR3 coding sequence is TGCGCCAGCAGCCACGCGAACACCGGGGAGCTGTTTTTT. Its translation: CASSHANTGELFF.

The V call is TRBV6-1, the J call TRBJ1-6; D possibly corresponds to TRBD1 (6 bases). Trimming left V 3 bases short and J 7 bases short, with 10 bases between. Germline V gives CDR1 MNHNS, CDR2 SASEGT. The CDR3 extends over 14 amino acids. Here the CDR3 reads CASSDQGSNSPLHF. CDR3 nucleotide sequence: TGTGCCAGCAGTGATCAGGGGTCAAATTCACCCCTCCACTTT.

CDR3 nucleotides: TGTGCCAGCAGCTCCGTGCGGGGACCTATCAATCAGCCCCAGCATTTT. This encodes CASSSVRGPINQPQHF. The chain is built from TRBV5-8 and TRBJ1-5, with D perhaps TRBD1 (5 bases). CDR1 is SGHTS, CDR2 YDEGEE, per germline. The CDR3 runs to 16 residues. V was pared by 3 bases and J by 3 bases, with 16 bases between.

The chain carries TRBV21-1 and TRBJ1-5; the table's D call TRBD1 went unverified against the DNA. TRBV21-1 is a pseudogene. This CDR3 region has 17 residues. CDR3 DNA sequence: TGTGCCAGCAGCACTAAGACAGACTCTAATAGCAATCAGCCCCAGCATTTT. Translated, it gives CASSTKTDSNSNQPQHF.

This clone was found a few times. J is TRBJ2-5 and V is TRBV5-1; no clear D gene. Germline V gives CDR1 SGHRS, CDR2 YFSETQ. The CDR3 totals 15 residues. Trimming pared 0 bases from V and 5 bases from J, leaving 14 bases between. CDR3 in amino acids: CASSLARSGSETQYF. The CDR3 coding sequence is TGCGCCAGCAGCTTGGCTAGGTCTGGGTCCGAGACCCAGTACTTC. Based on the CDR3 plus reference TRBV5-1 and TRBJ2-5, the full variable domain is KAGVTQTPRYLIKTRGQQVTLSCSPISGHRSVSWYQQTPGQGLQFLFEYFSETQRNKGNFPGRFSGRQFSNSRSEMNVSTLELGDSALYLCASSLARSGSETQYFGPGTRLLVL.

The CDR3 DNA sequence: TGTGCCAGTAGTGCCAATAGACTAGCGGGAGGGCTACACAATGAGCAGTTCTTC. Translating it yields CASSANRLAGGLHNEQFF. This chain uses TRBV19 with TRBJ2-1; 14 bases align to TRBD2. The V segment lost 5 bases and the J segment 5 bases; nucleotides outside the gene matches: 11. CDR1 is LNHDA and CDR2 is SQIVND in the germline V gene (reference sequence). CDR3 length: 18 amino acids. Full variable domain (outside the CDR3, taken from reference TRBV19 and TRBJ2-1): DGGITQSPKYLFRKEGQNVTLSCEQNLNHDAMYWYRQDPGQGLRLIYYSQIVNDFQKGDIAEGYSVSREKKESFPLTVTSAQKNPTAFYLCASSANRLAGGLHNEQFFGPGTRLTVL.

The rearrangement joins TRBV24-1 to TRBJ2-5; D may be TRBD1 (5 bases). V lost 5 bases and J 5 bases, leaving 11 bases between the germline ends. The CDR3 is 13 residues long. CDR1 KGHDR and CDR2 SFDVKD come from the germline V gene. The CDR3 DNA sequence: TGTGCCACCAGTGTAGGGGCGAGGGAGACCCAGTACTTC. Translating it yields CATSVGARETQYF.

The rearrangement uses TRBV5-6 and TRBJ2-1, with D maybe TRBD2 (6 bases). Germline V gene data show CDR1 as SGHDT and CDR2 as YYEEEE. Trimming removed 6 bases at V and 6 bases at J, with 16 bases between. This CDR3 has 14 residues. The CDR3 protein is CASNIMRGSNEQFF. For the CDR3, the DNA is TGTGCCAGCAATATCATGCGGGGCTCCAATGAGCAGTTCTTC.

The V call is TRBV4-1, the J call TRBJ1-1; perhaps TRBD1 as D (5 bases). Trimming cost V 4 bases and J 1 base, with 13 bases left between them. The CDR3 length is 15 residues. CDR1 and CDR2 from the germline V gene are MGHRA and YSYEKL. CDR3 DNA: TGCGCCAGCAGCCTTTCGGGACTCAGGAACACTGAAGCTTTCTTT. Residues: CASSLSGLRNTEAFF.

Here the CDR3 reads CASSLTSDSPLHF. CDR3 DNA: TGTGCCAGCAGCTTGACATCAGATTCACCCCTCCACTTT. V and J are TRBV7-9 and TRBJ1-6; D uncertain. The CDR3 spans 13 residues. V lost 3 bases and J lost 8, with 8 bases in between. CDR1 is SEHNR and CDR2 is FQNEAQ in the germline V gene (reference sequence). Combining the CDR3 with reference TRBV7-9 and TRBJ1-6 gives the whole variable domain DTGVSQNPRHKITKRGQNVTFRCDPISEHNRLYWYRQTLGQGPEFLTYFQNEAQLEKSRLLSDRFSAERPKGSFSTLEIQRTEQGDSAMYLCASSLTSDSPLHFGNGTRLTVT.

This chain connects TRBV7-3 to TRBJ2-3; 7 nucleotides match TRBD1. Germline lookup yields CDR1 SGHTA and CDR2 FQGTGA. This CDR3 has 14 amino acids. J gave up 0 bases and V 5 bases, and 2 bases lay outside the gene matches. The CDR3 loop reads CASSRGQSTDTQYF. The CDR3 nucleotides are TGTGCCAGCAGCCGGGGACAGAGCACAGATACGCAGTATTTT.

This chain links TRBV10-1 with TRBJ1-3; TRBD1 might be the D (6 bases). The CDR3 runs 18 residues. Trimming took off 1 base at V and 2 bases at J, with 18 bases between the two ends. CDR1 is WNHNN and CDR2 is SYGVQD in the germline V gene (reference sequence). CDR3: CASSEYIQGLVPGNTIYF. The CDR3 region has the DNA TGCGCCAGCAGTGAGTACATACAGGGTCTAGTGCCTGGAAACACCATATATTTT.

A few counts support this clone. Relative to the germline gene, one junction end is altered; a read error may explain this. V usage is TRBV7-2 and J usage is TRBJ2-3; 9 nucleotides line up with TRBD2. This CDR3 comprises 15 residues. Germline values: CDR1 SGHTA, CDR2 FQGNSA. The CDR3 DNA follows: TGTGCCAGCAGCATAGCGGGAGCGGGGGCAGATACGCAGTATTTT. Amino acid sequence: CASSIAGAGADTQYF.

V usage is TRBV15 and J usage is TRBJ1-4, with 7 positions matching TRBD1. Germline CDR1 reads LNHNV; CDR2 reads YYDKDF (reference sequence). The CDR3 contains 16 residues. V shed 3 bases and J 4 bases; nucleotides not matched to a gene: 8. CDR3 sequence: CATSSKKGTDNEKLFF. DNA for the CDR3: TGTGCCACCAGCAGTAAAAAGGGGACAGATAATGAAAAACTGTTTTTT.

This clone was detected once. V is TRBV19 and J is TRBJ2-5; possible D gene TRBD1, 5 bases. Germline CDR1 and CDR2: LNHDA and SQIVND (reference sequence). The V and J ends lost 3 bases and 5 bases respectively, with 13 bases between them. This CDR3 region has 14 residues. The CDR3 nucleotides read TGTGCCAGTAGTATTCCGAGACAGAAGGAGACCCAGTACTTC. Translating it yields CASSIPRQKETQYF.

The genes are TRBV7-2 and TRBJ1-3, with 7 bases fitting TRBD1. Germline-derived CDR1 and CDR2 are SGHTA and FQGNSA. Trimming cost V 0 bases and J 2 bases; bases outside gene matches: 1. This CDR3 is 15 amino acids long. As DNA, the CDR3 is TGTGCCAGCAGCTTAGCGGGGACAGCTGGAAACACCATATATTTT. This encodes CASSLAGTAGNTIYF.